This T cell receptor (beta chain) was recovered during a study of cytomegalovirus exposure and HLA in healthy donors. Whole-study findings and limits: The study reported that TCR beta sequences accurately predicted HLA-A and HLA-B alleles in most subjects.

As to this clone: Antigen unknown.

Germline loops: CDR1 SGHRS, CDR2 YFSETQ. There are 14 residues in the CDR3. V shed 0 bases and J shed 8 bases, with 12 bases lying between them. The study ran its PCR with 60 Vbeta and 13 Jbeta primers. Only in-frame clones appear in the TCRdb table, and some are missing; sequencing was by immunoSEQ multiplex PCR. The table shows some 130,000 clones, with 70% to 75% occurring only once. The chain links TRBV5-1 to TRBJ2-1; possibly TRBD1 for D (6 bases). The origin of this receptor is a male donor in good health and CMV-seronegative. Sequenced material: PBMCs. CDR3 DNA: TGCGCCAGCAGCTTGGATCCAGGGGTCGATGAGCAGTTCTTC. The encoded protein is CASSLDPGVDEQFF. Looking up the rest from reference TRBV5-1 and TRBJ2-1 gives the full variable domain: KAGVTQTPRYLIKTRGQQVTLSCSPISGHRSVSWYQQTPGQGLQFLFEYFSETQRNKGNFPGRFSGRQFSNSRSEMNVSTLELGDSALYLCASSLDPGVDEQFFGPGTRLTVL.